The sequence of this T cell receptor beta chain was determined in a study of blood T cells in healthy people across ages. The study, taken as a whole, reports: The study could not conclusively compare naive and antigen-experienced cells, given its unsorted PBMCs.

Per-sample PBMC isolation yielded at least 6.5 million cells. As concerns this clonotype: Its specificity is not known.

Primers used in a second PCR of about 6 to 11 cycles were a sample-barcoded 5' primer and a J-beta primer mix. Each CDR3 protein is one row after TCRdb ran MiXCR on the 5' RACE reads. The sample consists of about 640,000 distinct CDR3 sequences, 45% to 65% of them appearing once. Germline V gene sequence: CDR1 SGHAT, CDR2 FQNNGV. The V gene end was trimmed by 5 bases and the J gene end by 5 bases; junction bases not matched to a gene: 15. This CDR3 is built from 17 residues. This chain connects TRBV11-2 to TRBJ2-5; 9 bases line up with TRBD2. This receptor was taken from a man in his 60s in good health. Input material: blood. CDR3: CASSNPALAGGFETQYF. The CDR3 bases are TGTGCCAGCAGCAACCCCGCCCTGGCGGGGGGGTTTGAGACCCAGTACTTC.